The 18 T cell receptor beta chains in this list originate from one sample, sequenced in a study of shared clonotypes between healthy human individuals. Generated by immunoSEQ multiplex PCR, the TCRdb table keeps only in-frame clones and is missing some. Here the sample spans about 600,000 clones, about 96% being singletons. Sequencing was performed on naive CD4+ T cells sorted from blood. Regarding subset: CD45RA+ positively selected. Receptors originate from a woman in her twenties or thirties in good health.

The chain recombines TRBV29-1 with TRBJ2-5; possibly TRBD1 for D (6 bases). The CDR3 is 13 amino acids. The V gene's germline CDR1 is SQVTM and CDR2 ANQGSEA. Trimming shortened V by 6 bases and J by 5 bases, and 16 bases separated the two germline ends. The CDR3 protein is CSVEAGEWETQYF. As DNA, the CDR3 is TGCAGCGTAGAGGCAGGGGAATGGGAGACCCAGTACTTC.

Details on this clone: This CDR3 is also generated by other DNA sequences in the sample. This chain joins TRBV29-1 and TRBJ1-3, with unresolved D. The CDR3 runs 12 residues. Trimming removed 4 bases at V and 2 bases at J, with 6 bases between. Germline-derived CDR1 and CDR2 are SQVTM and ANQGSEA. CDR3 sequence (DNA): TGCAGCGTTGTTTCTGCTGGAAACACCATATATTTT. Translated, it gives CSVVSAGNTIYF.

The gene calls are TRBV29-1 and TRBJ1-2; D is ambiguous. V shed 1 base and J shed 7 bases, with 13 bases lying between them. This CDR3 spans 13 amino acids. Germline CDR1 and CDR2: SQVTM and ANQGSEA. This CDR3 reads CSVEVLQEGGYTF. As DNA, the CDR3 is TGCAGCGTTGAAGTCCTACAAGAAGGTGGCTACACCTTC.

This chain joins TRBV5-1 and TRBJ1-2; no firm D call. Trimming removed 0 bases from V and 8 bases from J, with 11 bases in between. CDR1 SGHRS and CDR2 YFSETQ come from the germline V gene. The CDR3 covers 13 residues. CDR3 coding DNA: TGCGCCAGCAGCTTGGTTGGGGATGGAGGCTACACCTTC. Encoded protein: CASSLVGDGGYTF. Full variable domain (missing parts from reference TRBV5-1 and TRBJ1-2): KAGVTQTPRYLIKTRGQQVTLSCSPISGHRSVSWYQQTPGQGLQFLFEYFSETQRNKGNFPGRFSGRQFSNSRSEMNVSTLELGDSALYLCASSLVGDGGYTFGSGTRLTVV.

V and J are TRBV19 and TRBJ1-3; D gene unclear. Deletions cut 7 bases from V and 2 bases from J, with 18 bases between. This CDR3 region has 16 residues. CDR1 and CDR2 from the germline V gene are LNHDA and SQIVND (reference sequence). CDR3 protein: CASIPQNPLAGNTIYF. The DNA for the CDR3 is TGTGCCAGTATCCCTCAGAACCCGCTGGCTGGAAACACCATATATTTT.

This clone appeared once. V usage is TRBV7-2 and J usage is TRBJ2-5; a possible D gene is TRBD2 (5 bases). Trimming cost V 6 bases and J 5 bases, with 10 bases left between them. Per the germline V gene, CDR1 is SGHTA and CDR2 is FQGNSA. This CDR3 comprises 12 residues. CDR3 residues: CASRTGVETQYF. DNA of the CDR3: TGTGCCAGCAGAACCGGGGTGGAGACCCAGTACTTC.

The gene calls are TRBV5-1 and TRBJ2-2, with no clear D. The V end was cut by 2 bases, the J end by 1 base, with 12 bases between. CDR1 SGHRS and CDR2 YFSETQ come from the germline V gene. The CDR3 sequence is 16 residues long. CDR3 amino acids: CASSFIGWQNTGELFF. CDR3 sequence (DNA): TGCGCCAGCAGCTTCATCGGCTGGCAGAACACCGGGGAGCTGTTTTTT.

This sequence joins TRBV6-5 and TRBJ2-1, with 13 bases fitting TRBD2. The CDR3 runs to 16 residues. The germline gives CDR1 MNHEY, CDR2 SVGAGI. Germline trimming cut 0 bases from V and 4 bases from J; bases unmatched to any gene: 0. CDR3 amino acids: CASSYSGLAGYNEQFF. In nucleotides, the CDR3 is TGTGCCAGCAGTTACTCGGGACTAGCGGGGTACAATGAGCAGTTCTTC.

On this clone: Additional DNA sequences in this sample encode the identical CDR3. The rearrangement uses TRBV18 and TRBJ1-3, with 7 bases that match TRBD1. This CDR3 contains 15 residues. CDR1 KGHSH and CDR2 LQKENI come from the germline V gene. J gave up 3 bases and V 3 bases, and 5 bases lay outside the gene matches. Written as DNA, the CDR3 is TGTGCCAGCTCACCTCGACAGGGCAATGGAAACACCATATATTTT. Protein product: CASSPRQGNGNTIYF.

This clone has just one count. DNA for the CDR3: TGTGCCAGCAGTTCAGGGACGACTCTTTACCGGGTCCAGCAGTTCTTC. Its protein product is CASSSGTTLYRVQQFF. The V and J genes are TRBV27 and TRBJ2-1; TRBD1 or TRBD2 may be the D gene (5 bases each). V lost 4 bases and J 11 bases, leaving 24 bases between the germline ends. CDR3 length: 16 residues. CDR1 MNHEY and CDR2 SMNVEV come from the germline V gene (reference sequence).

The gene calls are TRBV5-6 and TRBJ1-2; a weak D match, TRBD1 (5 bases). Germline V gene sequence: CDR1 SGHDT, CDR2 YYEEEE. The CDR3 length is 14 residues. V gave up 6 bases and J gave up 0 bases, with 12 bases separating them. The CDR3 loop is CASNRRQSNYGYTF. The CDR3 nucleotides read TGTGCCAGCAACCGGAGACAGTCTAACTATGGCTACACCTTC.

A note on this clone: This same CDR3 is encoded by further DNA sequences in the sample. The chain links TRBV2 to TRBJ1-1; weak D call: TRBD1 (6 bases). Trimming pared 8 bases from V and 4 bases from J, leaving 11 bases between. Germline-derived CDR1 and CDR2 are SNHLY and FYNNEI. CDR3 length: 12 amino acids. CDR3 sequence: CASGTGFTEAFF. The CDR3 DNA reads TGTGCCAGCGGTACAGGGTTCACTGAAGCTTTCTTT.

The chain is built from TRBV28 and TRBJ2-1, with 11 bases that match TRBD2. Germline V gives CDR1 MDHEN, CDR2 SYDVKM. This CDR3 region has 17 residues. Losses at the gene ends were 1 base for V and 6 bases for J; bases not matched to a gene: 8. The CDR3 DNA reads TGTGCCAGCAGTTTATATACTAGCGGGAGTCGGTCCAATGAGCAGTTCTTC. It translates to CASSLYTSGSRSNEQFF.

The chain employs TRBV7-9 and TRBJ2-6; no definite D call. V was cut by 11 bases and J by 0 bases, with 11 bases left in between. Per germline, CDR1 SEHNR and CDR2 FQNEAQ (reference sequence). This CDR3 region has 14 residues. The CDR3 DNA follows: TGTGCCTCTTACCGGTCCTCTGGGGCCAACGTCCTGACTTTC. Amino acid sequence: CASYRSSGANVLTF.

This rearrangement joins TRBV6-1 to TRBJ1-2; TRBD1 agrees at 7 bases. The CDR3 length is 15 residues. J gave up 3 bases and V 4 bases, and 8 bases lay outside the gene matches. Germline V gene sequence: CDR1 MNHNS, CDR2 SASEGT. The CDR3 loop reads CASSVDRAGDYGYTF. As DNA, the CDR3 is TGTGCCAGCAGTGTCGACAGGGCCGGGGACTATGGCTACACCTTC.

This clone was observed once. This chain joins TRBV9 and TRBJ1-1; D remains ambiguous. V gave up 2 bases and J gave up 0 bases, with 5 bases separating them. Germline values: CDR1 SGDLS, CDR2 YYNGEE. The CDR3 runs to 13 residues. The CDR3 loop is CASSVTMNTEAFF. The CDR3 DNA reads TGTGCCAGCAGCGTTACCATGAACACTGAAGCTTTCTTT. Full variable domain (remainder filled in from reference TRBV9 and TRBJ1-1): DSGVTQTPKHLITATGQRVTLRCSPRSGDLSVYWYQQSLDQGLQFLIQYYNGEERAKGNILERFSAQQFPDLHSELNLSSLELGDSALYFCASSVTMNTEAFFGQGTRLTVV.

The CDR3 protein is CAISELVFEGKLFF. The CDR3 coding sequence is TGTGCCATCAGTGAGTTGGTCTTTGAGGGAAAACTGTTTTTT. The J gene is TRBJ1-4, the V gene TRBV10-3; D call uncertain. Germline V gene lookup returns CDR1 ENHRY and CDR2 SYGVKD. V gave up 1 base and J gave up 10 bases, with 13 bases separating them. This CDR3 comprises 14 residues.

The V call is TRBV4-1, the J call TRBJ1-5; D might be TRBD1 (6 bases). The germline CDR1 and CDR2 sequences are MGHRA and YSYEKL. V was pared by 1 base and J by 4 bases, with 17 bases between. This CDR3 is built from 17 residues. The CDR3 reads CASSQGGRGALNQPQHF. CDR3 bases: TGCGCCAGCAGCCAAGGAGGTCGGGGGGCTTTAAATCAGCCCCAGCATTTT.